The entry below gives a single T cell receptor (beta chain) sequence along with its context. Data came from immunoSEQ multiplex PCR; TCRdb stores just in-frame clones and leaves some out. This table has about 140,000 clones, about 80% appearing once. V was trimmed by 4 bases and J by 10 bases, leaving 18 bases between them. Looked up from germline, CDR1 is SGHKS and CDR2 is YYEKEE (reference sequence). The CDR3 sequence is 15 residues long. These data originate in a study of T cell responses to AZD1222 COVID-19 vaccine. Material: peripheral blood, obtained on day 0 of AZD1222 vaccination. This receptor was taken from an adult in good health. The chain uses TRBV5-5 and TRBJ1-6; TRBD1 might be the D (5 bases). The CDR3 DNA follows: TGTGCCAGCAGCCGGGGCCCCGGGATGGGGTCACCCCTCCACTTT. The encoded protein is CASSRGPGMGSPLHF.